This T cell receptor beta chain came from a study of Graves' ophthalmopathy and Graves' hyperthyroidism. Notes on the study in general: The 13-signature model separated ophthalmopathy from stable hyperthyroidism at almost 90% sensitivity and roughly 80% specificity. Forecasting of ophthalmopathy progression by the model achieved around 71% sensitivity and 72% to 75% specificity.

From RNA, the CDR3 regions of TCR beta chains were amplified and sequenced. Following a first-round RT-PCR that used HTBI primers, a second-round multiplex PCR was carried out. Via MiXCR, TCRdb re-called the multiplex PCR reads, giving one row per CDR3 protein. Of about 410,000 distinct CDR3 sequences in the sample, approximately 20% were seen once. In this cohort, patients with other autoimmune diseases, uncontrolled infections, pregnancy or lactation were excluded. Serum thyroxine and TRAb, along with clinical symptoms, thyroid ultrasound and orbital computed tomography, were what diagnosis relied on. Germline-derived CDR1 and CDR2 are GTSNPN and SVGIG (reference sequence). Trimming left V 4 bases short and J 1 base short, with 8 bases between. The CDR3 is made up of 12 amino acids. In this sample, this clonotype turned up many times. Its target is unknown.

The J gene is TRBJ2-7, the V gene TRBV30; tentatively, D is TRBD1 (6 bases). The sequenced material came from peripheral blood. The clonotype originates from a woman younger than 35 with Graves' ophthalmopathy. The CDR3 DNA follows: TGTGCCTGGACAGGACAGTCCTACGAGCAGTACTTC. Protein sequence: CAWTGQSYEQYF.